One and the same sample provided the 20 T cell receptor beta chains below, sequenced in a study of T cell repertoires in cytomegalovirus infection. Their specific antigens are unknown. TCRdb itself ran the reads through MiXCR, one entry per CDR3 protein. This sample yields fewer than 130,000 distinct CDR3 sequences, of which over 40% are seen a single time; 65% to 75% belongs to the top ten. The source material was CD8+ T cells from cultured PBMCs, sampled from culture after CMV antigen stimulation. These receptors came from a human donor in good health (CMV status not recorded). Some clones in this sample may be carry-over from other donors' samples.

V and J are TRBV7-7 and TRBJ2-1; no clear D. The ends were cut back, 7 bases at V and 6 bases at J, with 16 bases in the middle. In germline, CDR1 is SSHAT, CDR2 FNYEAQ (reference sequence). The CDR3 has 14 amino acids. The CDR3 nucleotides are TGTGCCAGCAAGCACCCCAAGGGATTCAATGAGCAGTTCTTC. It codes for CASKHPKGFNEQFF.

This clonotype was recorded at least ten times. The gene calls are TRBV5-4 and TRBJ1-2; no definite D call. The CDR3 sequence is 14 residues long. Trimming took off 0 bases at V and 6 bases at J, with 12 bases between the two ends. The germline V gene has CDR1 SGHNT and CDR2 YYREEE (reference sequence). CDR3 in amino acids: CASSLVGYGDGYTF. In DNA, the CDR3 is TGTGCCAGCAGCTTGGTGGGTTACGGTGATGGCTACACCTTC. Based on the CDR3 plus reference TRBV5-4 and TRBJ1-2, the full variable domain is ETGVTQSPTHLIKTRGQQVTLRCSSQSGHNTVSWYQQALGQGPQFIFQYYREEENGRGNFPPRFSGLQFPNYSSELNVNALELDDSALYLCASSLVGYGDGYTFGSGTRLTVV.

The gene calls are TRBV7-9 and TRBJ1-4, with D hard to call. The germline CDR1 and CDR2 sequences are SEHNR and FQNEAQ (reference sequence). The length of the CDR3 is 15 residues. The V and J ends lost 5 bases and 8 bases respectively, with 18 bases between them. CDR3 in amino acids: CASSATGRLEEKLFF. As DNA, the CDR3 is TGTGCCAGCAGCGCCACCGGCAGGCTCGAAGAAAAACTGTTTTTT.

The rearrangement uses TRBV19 and TRBJ1-5, with no clear D. Trimming cost V 3 bases and J 3 bases, with 9 bases left between them. The CDR3 sequence is 14 residues long. The germline V gene has CDR1 LNHDA and CDR2 SQIVND (reference sequence). The CDR3 spells CASSIRDFNQPQHF. In DNA, the CDR3 is TGTGCCAGTAGTATCCGTGACTTCAATCAGCCCCAGCATTTT.

This clonotype has a count of ten or more. The J gene is TRBJ2-1, the V gene TRBV7-6; tentatively, D is TRBD1 or TRBD2 (8 bases each). This CDR3 region has 13 residues. Germline loops: CDR1 SGHVS, CDR2 FNYEAQ. In DNA, the CDR3 is TGTGCTAGCGGGGCAGGGGGCTCCAATGAGCAGTTCTTC. It yields the protein CASGAGGSNEQFF.

The chain combines TRBV7-2 with TRBJ2-1, with D maybe TRBD2 (5 bases). The CDR3 runs 15 residues. Germline V CDR1 and CDR2: SGHTA, FQGNSA. Deletions cut 3 bases from V and 1 base from J, with 10 bases between. The CDR3 DNA follows: TGTGCCAGCAGCTTGGGAGCGGTGTCCTACAATGAGCAGTTCTTC. This encodes CASSLGAVSYNEQFF.

This chain uses TRBV6-5 with TRBJ2-2, with 14 bases fitting TRBD2. The germline V gene encodes CDR1 MNHEY and CDR2 SVGAGI. J lost 4 bases, V lost 6 bases, and 10 bases had no gene match. The CDR3 is 18 residues long. The CDR3 here is CASSGLAGGLWGTGELFF. CDR3 sequence (DNA): TGTGCCAGCAGCGGACTAGCGGGGGGCCTCTGGGGCACCGGGGAGCTGTTTTTT.

The V gene is TRBV12-3 or TRBV12-4, the J gene TRBJ2-3; D is ambiguous. V was shortened by 6 bases and J by 5 bases, with 12 bases between the two germline ends. The CDR3 extends over 13 amino acids. The CDR3 loop reads CASSPTFVDTQYF. The CDR3 nucleotides read TGTGCCAGCAGCCCTACATTCGTAGATACGCAGTATTTT.

This clonotype appeared a few times. The V gene is TRBV12-3 or TRBV12-4, the J gene TRBJ2-1, with a weak D call TRBD2 (5 bases). The CDR3 spans 10 residues. Trimming shortened V by 7 bases and J by 10 bases, and 8 bases separated the two germline ends. CDR3 in DNA: TGTGCCAGCACTCCGGGGGAGCAGTTCTTC. Protein product: CASTPGEQFF.

This chain connects TRBV2 to TRBJ1-4; 7 nucleotides match TRBD1. Trimming took 3 bases from V and 2 from J; bases not matched to a gene: 6. The CDR3 runs 16 residues. Germline V gene lookup returns CDR1 SNHLY and CDR2 FYNNEI. The CDR3 region is CASSEEGALTNEKLFF. The CDR3 nucleotides read TGTGCCAGCAGTGAGGAGGGGGCACTGACTAATGAAAAACTGTTTTTT. The full variable domain, rest sourced from reference TRBV2 and TRBJ1-4, is EPEVTQTPSHQVTQMGQEVILRCVPISNHLYFYWYRQILGQKVEFLVSFYNNEISEKSEIFDDQFSVERPDGSNFTLKIRSTKLEDSAMYFCASSEEGALTNEKLFFGSGTQLSVL.

The chain recombines TRBV12-3 or TRBV12-4 with TRBJ2-5; D uncertain. The CDR3 consists of 13 residues. Between the trimmed V and J ends, which lost 4 bases and 5 bases, there was a span of 11 bases. The CDR3 spells CASSSSGWETQYF. As DNA, the CDR3 is TGTGCCAGCAGTTCCTCGGGTTGGGAGACCCAGTACTTC.

The chain couples TRBV7-4 to TRBJ2-3; 8 bases are shared with TRBD1. The germline CDR1 and CDR2 sequences are SGHVT and SQSDAQ. The CDR3 sequence is 16 residues long. J lost 2 bases, V lost 5 bases, and 9 bases had no gene match. In nucleotides, the CDR3 is TGTGCCAGCAGCCCCCCTCAGGGGGCCGACACAGATACGCAGTATTTT. Its protein is CASSPPQGADTDTQYF.

This clonotype was picked up many times. The J gene is TRBJ2-1, the V gene TRBV7-2; 8 bases map to TRBD2. The ends lost 1 base at V and 7 bases at J; junction bases unmatched: 6. Germline lookup yields CDR1 SGHTA and CDR2 FQGNSA. The length of the CDR3 is 15 residues. CDR3 loop: CASSLVAGIQNEQFF. The CDR3 DNA is TGTGCCAGCAGCTTAGTAGCGGGGATCCAGAATGAGCAGTTCTTC.

This clonotype was observed a few times. V usage is TRBV7-8 and J usage is TRBJ2-1; 11 bases are shared with TRBD1. V gave up 2 bases and J gave up 5 bases; unmatched junction bases: 11. Germline values: CDR1 SGHVS, CDR2 FQNEAQ. The CDR3 runs 18 residues. The CDR3 region has the DNA TGTGCCAGCAGCTTAATTGGGCCGCCGGGACAGGGGGACAATGAGCAGTTCTTC. This translates into CASSLIGPPGQGDNEQFF. The full variable domain, rest sourced from reference TRBV7-8 and TRBJ2-1, is GAGVSQSPRYKVAKRGQDVALRCDPISGHVSLFWYQQALGQGPEFLTYFQNEAQLDKSGLPSDRFFAERPEGSVSTLKIQRTQQEDSAVYLCASSLIGPPGQGDNEQFFGPGTRLTVL.

This clonotype was found many times. The chain is built from TRBV19 and TRBJ1-1; no reliable D call. Germline-derived CDR1 and CDR2 are LNHDA and SQIVND (reference sequence). This CDR3 is built from 14 residues. V was clipped by 3 bases and J by 3 bases, with 11 bases between them. The DNA of the CDR3 is TGTGCCAGTAGTATCGAAGACACCTACACTGAAGCTTTCTTT. The encoded protein is CASSIEDTYTEAFF.

This chain uses TRBV7-9 with TRBJ2-3, with D possibly being TRBD1 (5 bases). The CDR3 is 15 amino acids. Germline V lookup: CDR1 SEHNR, CDR2 FQNEAQ (reference sequence). Deletions cut 7 bases from V and 4 bases from J, with 18 bases between. The CDR3 bases are TGTGCCAGCAACGCTAACCGTGGGGCGGCAGATACGCAGTATTTT. Translating gives CASNANRGAADTQYF.

The chain carries TRBV6-1 and TRBJ1-1; maybe TRBD1 (6 bases). V was trimmed by 5 bases and J by 0 bases, leaving 13 bases between them. The CDR3 sequence is 15 residues long. Germline V gives CDR1 MNHNS, CDR2 SASEGT. The chain's CDR3 is CASSYGGGLNTEAFF. The CDR3, as DNA: TGTGCCAGCAGTTACGGGGGGGGGCTGAACACTGAAGCTTTCTTT.

Of note for this clonotype: This sequence may be a read error, since a much larger clone differs from it by one base. CDR3 nucleotides: TGCGCCAGCAGCCAAGAAGCGAGACTGGGGACTGAAGCTTTCTTT. This translates into CASSQEARLGTEAFF. The rearrangement links TRBV4-1 to TRBJ1-1; D is unresolved. Germline CDR1 MGHRA, CDR2 YSYEKL. The CDR3 sequence is 15 residues long. V lost 0 bases, J lost 5 bases, and 13 bases lay in between.

This CDR3 reads CASSLWASTDTQYF. CDR3 bases: TGTGCCAGCAGCTTATGGGCTAGCACAGATACGCAGTATTTT. V and J are TRBV7-8 and TRBJ2-3; D gene uncertain. Germline values: CDR1 SGHVS, CDR2 FQNEAQ. The CDR3 consists of 14 residues. V shed 2 bases and J shed 0 bases, with 6 bases lying between them.

This clonotype was recorded many times. The chain recombines TRBV27 with TRBJ2-3; a possible D gene is TRBD2 (5 bases). The V and J ends lost 5 bases and 3 bases respectively, with 21 bases between them. CDR3 length: 17 amino acids. Germline values: CDR1 MNHEY, CDR2 SMNVEV (reference sequence). The CDR3 nucleotides read TGTGCCAGCAGTCCTAGTTTATTAGGGCCGGGGACAGATACGCAGTATTTT. This translates into CASSPSLLGPGTDTQYF.